The 30 T cell receptor beta chains below all came from one sample that was sequenced in a study of blood T cell repertoires in COVID-19. Using immunoSEQ multiplex PCR, the repertoire was profiled, and TCRdb retains in-frame clones only, with some absent. Among some 99,000 clones listed, approximately 82% were seen once. What was sequenced was peripheral blood. Source of these receptors: a woman in her sixties with acute or convalescent COVID-19.

The chain combines TRBV2 with TRBJ2-1, with 9 bases identical to TRBD2. CDR1 is SNHLY, CDR2 FYNNEI, per germline. The ends lost 2 bases at V and 9 bases at J; junction bases unmatched: 8. CDR3 length: 15 residues. DNA for the CDR3: TGTGCCAGCAGTGAAAGCGGGGGGACCCTGAGTGAGCAGTTCTTC. Its translation: CASSESGGTLSEQFF.

V and J are TRBV19 and TRBJ1-1, with D perhaps matching TRBD1 (6 bases). The germline CDR1 and CDR2 sequences are LNHDA and SQIVND (reference sequence). CDR3 size: 16 residues. Trimming removed 4 bases at V and 2 bases at J, with 17 bases between. The CDR3 loop reads CASSTPRGMENTEAFF. In nucleotides, the CDR3 is TGTGCCAGTAGTACCCCCAGGGGTATGGAAAACACTGAAGCTTTCTTT.

The CDR3, as DNA: TGCGCCAGCAACGCAAGGGAGGGCACTGAAGCTTTCTTT. Its protein product is CASNAREGTEAFF. The V gene is TRBV5-1, the J gene TRBJ1-1; D is unresolved. Germline V gene sequence: CDR1 SGHRS, CDR2 YFSETQ. The V gene lost 6 bases and the J gene lost 4 bases, with 13 bases spanning the gap. There are 13 residues in the CDR3.

The chain is built from TRBV4-2 and TRBJ2-3; the match to TRBD2 covers 10 bases. J lost 4 bases, V lost 4 bases, and 11 bases had no gene match. Germline CDR1 LGHNA, CDR2 YNFKEQ. This CDR3 has 17 residues. DNA of the CDR3: TGTGCCAGCAGCCCCGCCACCGGGACTAGCGCTGCAGATACGCAGTATTTT. It translates to CASSPATGTSAADTQYF.

The J gene is TRBJ1-1, the V gene TRBV2, with 7 bases lining up with TRBD1. V lost 8 bases to trimming and J lost 5 bases; unmatched junction nucleotides: 14. CDR1 is SNHLY, CDR2 FYNNEI, per germline. CDR3 size: 15 residues. The chain's CDR3 is CASEAFAGGTTEAFF. The DNA of the CDR3 is TGTGCCAGCGAGGCCTTCGCAGGGGGGACGACTGAAGCTTTCTTT. Filled out from reference TRBV2 and TRBJ1-1, the complete variable domain reads EPEVTQTPSHQVTQMGQEVILRCVPISNHLYFYWYRQILGQKVEFLVSFYNNEISEKSEIFDDQFSVERPDGSNFTLKIRSTKLEDSAMYFCASEAFAGGTTEAFFGQGTRLTVV.

The V call is TRBV6-5, the J call TRBJ1-5; possible D gene TRBD1, 6 bases. The V gene's germline CDR1 is MNHEY and CDR2 SVGAGI. The ends were cut back, 6 bases at V and 2 bases at J, with 8 bases in the middle. CDR3 length: 13 residues. Written as DNA, the CDR3 is TGTGCCAGCAGGACAGGCGGCAATCAGCCCCAGCATTTT. As protein: CASRTGGNQPQHF.

V usage is TRBV6-5 and J usage is TRBJ2-3; 7 nucleotides match TRBD2. CDR3 length: 10 amino acids. Germline CDR1 MNHEY, CDR2 SVGAGI. CDR3 amino acids: CAGGSNPQYF. CDR3 DNA: TGTGCTGGCGGGAGTAATCCGCAGTATTTT.

This rearrangement joins TRBV4-2 to TRBJ2-5; D gene uncertain. Germline V lookup: CDR1 LGHNA, CDR2 YNFKEQ. Trimming removed 2 bases at V and 5 bases at J, with 12 bases between. CDR3 length equals 14 residues. The CDR3 loop reads CASSQNTAGETQYF. CDR3 nucleotide sequence: TGTGCCAGCAGCCAAAACACCGCCGGGGAGACCCAGTACTTC.

This rearrangement joins TRBV30 to TRBJ2-2, with D maybe TRBD1 (5 bases). The germline V and J ends were trimmed by 0 bases and 0 bases, with 11 bases remaining between them. The CDR3 has 16 amino acids. Germline lookup yields CDR1 GTSNPN and CDR2 SVGIG (reference sequence). The CDR3 nucleotides are TGTGCCTGGAGTGTACCCTGGACAACGAACACCGGGGAGCTGTTTTTT. Encoded protein: CAWSVPWTTNTGELFF.

The CDR3 spells CASARATDTQYF. The CDR3 nucleotides read TGTGCCAGCGCCCGAGCAACAGATACGCAGTATTTT. The chain has TRBV2 and TRBJ2-3; D unresolved. The CDR3 spans 12 residues. Germline V CDR1 and CDR2: SNHLY, FYNNEI. V lost 8 bases and J lost 3, with 9 bases in between.

The chain combines TRBV12-3 or TRBV12-4 with TRBJ1-2, with D maybe TRBD1 (5 bases). This CDR3 is built from 13 residues. Deletions cut 4 bases from V and 7 bases from J, with 13 bases between. DNA for the CDR3: TGTGCCAGCAGTTCTCAGGGATATAGTGGCTACACCTTC. It specifies CASSSQGYSGYTF.

The rearrangement joins TRBV19 to TRBJ1-5; D may be TRBD1 (5 bases). Germline values: CDR1 LNHDA, CDR2 SQIVND (reference sequence). Trimming stripped 7 bases from V and 2 bases from J, with 12 bases between. The CDR3 is made up of 14 amino acids. Here the CDR3 reads CASTWTLGNQPQHF. In DNA, the CDR3 is TGTGCCAGTACGTGGACATTAGGCAATCAGCCCCAGCATTTT. The full variable domain, with the rest looked up from reference TRBV19 and TRBJ1-5, is DGGITQSPKYLFRKEGQNVTLSCEQNLNHDAMYWYRQDPGQGLRLIYYSQIVNDFQKGDIAEGYSVSREKKESFPLTVTSAQKNPTAFYLCASTWTLGNQPQHFGDGTRLSIL.

This clone has only one observation. The CDR3 DNA is TGTGCCAGCCAGCCCGGGACAGGGGGGACTGAAGCTTTCTTT. It codes for CASQPGTGGTEAFF. This chain uses TRBV18 with TRBJ1-1; TRBD1 matches at 11 bases. In germline, CDR1 is KGHSH, CDR2 LQKENI. The length of the CDR3 is 14 residues. V dropped 8 bases and J dropped 5; count of bases not matched to a gene: 7.

The chain is built from TRBV7-8 and TRBJ2-5; TRBD1 agrees at 8 bases. From germline, CDR1 is SGHVS and CDR2 FQNEAQ. V dropped 5 bases and J dropped 5; count of bases not matched to a gene: 10. This CDR3 region has 15 residues. In DNA, the CDR3 is TGTGCCAGCAGCGGCCCAGGGGGCGGACAGGAGACCCAGTACTTC. It yields the protein CASSGPGGGQETQYF.

The rearrangement uses TRBV3-1 (or the pseudogene TRBV3-2) and TRBJ1-1; possibly TRBD1 for D (5 bases). V lost 0 bases to trimming and J lost 11 bases, with 19 bases between them. Looked up from germline, CDR1 is LGHDT and CDR2 is YNNKEL (reference sequence). The CDR3 is made up of 15 amino acids. CDR3 bases: TGTGCCAGCAGCCAAGATTATCGGGGGAGTGTCGAGGCTTTCTTT. This gives the protein CASSQDYRGSVEAFF.

This clone showed up just once. The V gene is TRBV28, the J gene TRBJ1-5; 8 nucleotides agree with TRBD1. V shed 6 bases and J 6 bases; nucleotides not matched to a gene: 7. Per germline, CDR1 MDHEN and CDR2 SYDVKM. The CDR3 is 14 amino acids. The CDR3 DNA sequence: TGTGCCAGCAGGTCACAGGGGGTAGGTCAGCCCCAGCATTTT. This codes for CASRSQGVGQPQHF.

The chain is built from TRBV18 and TRBJ1-3; D gene ambiguous. Trimming removed 6 bases at V and 2 bases at J, with 11 bases between. CDR1 KGHSH and CDR2 LQKENI come from the germline V gene. The CDR3 loop spans 14 amino acids. The chain's CDR3 is CASSPDNTGNTIYF. CDR3 sequence (DNA): TGTGCCAGCTCCCCCGACAATACTGGAAACACCATATATTTT.

The V call is TRBV30, the J call TRBJ1-4, with TRBD1 matching over 9 bases. CDR1 and CDR2 from the germline V gene are GTSNPN and SVGIG (reference sequence). This CDR3 has 14 residues. V was pared by 3 bases and J by 7 bases, with 6 bases of the junction left unmatched. This CDR3 reads CAWSSGQGTEKLFF. In DNA form, the CDR3 reads TGTGCCTGGAGCTCGGGACAGGGTACTGAAAAACTGTTTTTT.

The chain joins TRBV9 to TRBJ1-3, with D perhaps TRBD1 (6 bases). V was cut by 0 bases and J by 3 bases, with 16 bases left in between. Germline CDR1 SGDLS, CDR2 YYNGEE. This CDR3 has 17 residues. Here the CDR3 reads CASSVEALTTGGNTIYF. Here the CDR3 DNA reads TGTGCCAGCAGCGTAGAGGCCCTTACGACAGGTGGAAACACCATATATTTT.

The CDR3 sequence is CASSRQGMFTEAFF. In DNA, the CDR3 is TGTGCCAGCAGTCGACAGGGGATGTTCACTGAAGCTTTCTTT. The rearrangement links TRBV27 to TRBJ1-1; TRBD1 aligns across 8 bases. The CDR3 spans 14 residues. Germline trimming cut 5 bases from V and 4 bases from J; bases unmatched to any gene: 6. Germline V gene sequence: CDR1 MNHEY, CDR2 SMNVEV (reference sequence).

This clone was picked up a small number of times. The chain combines TRBV5-8 with TRBJ1-2, with D possibly TRBD1 on 6 matching bases. The V gene's germline CDR1 is SGHTS and CDR2 YDEGEE. Trimming left V 0 bases short and J 8 bases short, with 8 bases between. The CDR3 loop spans 12 amino acids. CDR3: CASSLAGGGYTF. In nucleotides, the CDR3 is TGTGCCAGCAGCTTGGCGGGGGGCGGCTACACCTTC.

This chain joins TRBV7-9 and TRBJ1-1, with TRBD1 matching over 9 bases. CDR1 and CDR2 from the germline V gene are SEHNR and FQNEAQ (reference sequence). The CDR3 contains 17 residues. With V trimmed by 3 bases and J by 0 bases, 8 bases remained unmatched. CDR3 DNA sequence: TGTGCCAGCAGCTTGCCCCGGACAGGGGACATGAACACTGAAGCTTTCTTT. Protein sequence: CASSLPRTGDMNTEAFF.

The chain couples TRBV19 to TRBJ1-2; TRBD1 agrees at 10 bases. Germline values: CDR1 LNHDA, CDR2 SQIVND (reference sequence). The CDR3 is 14 amino acids. V gave up 10 bases and J gave up 4 bases; unmatched junction bases: 9. CDR3 residues: CATTGGDRGYGYTF. CDR3 bases: TGTGCCACCACGGGGGGGGACAGGGGCTATGGCTACACCTTC.

The chain joins TRBV28 to TRBJ2-5; 11 nucleotides agree with TRBD2. Germline V gene lookup returns CDR1 MDHEN and CDR2 SYDVKM. The CDR3 length is 18 residues. V gave up 2 bases and J gave up 3 bases; unmatched junction bases: 11. CDR3 residues: CASSLMSSGRALEETQYF. CDR3 nucleotides: TGTGCCAGCAGTTTAATGAGTAGCGGGAGGGCCTTAGAAGAGACCCAGTACTTC.

This chain joins TRBV30 and TRBJ1-4; D remains unclear. CDR1 is GTSNPN and CDR2 is SVGIG in the germline V gene (reference sequence). The V and J ends lost 2 bases and 5 bases respectively, with 3 bases between them. The CDR3 sequence is 11 residues long. CDR3 in DNA: TGTGCCTGGAGTTCAAATGAAAAACTGTTTTTT. Residues: CAWSSNEKLFF. Combining the CDR3 with reference TRBV30 and TRBJ1-4 gives the whole variable domain SQTIHQWPATLVQPVGSPLSLECTVEGTSNPNLYWYRQAAGRGLQLLFYSVGIGQISSEVPQNLSASRPQDRQFILSSKKLLLSDSGFYLCAWSSNEKLFFGSGTQLSVL.

The chain recombines TRBV18 with TRBJ1-4, with D perhaps matching TRBD1 (5 bases). The V end was cut by 2 bases, the J end by 1 base, with 14 bases between. Germline V lookup: CDR1 KGHSH, CDR2 LQKENI. The CDR3 contains 17 residues. The CDR3 reads CASSPSESGVTNEKLFF. Here the CDR3 DNA reads TGTGCCAGCTCACCATCGGAATCGGGGGTAACTAATGAAAAACTGTTTTTT.

This rearrangement joins TRBV3-1 (or the pseudogene TRBV3-2) to TRBJ1-1; D is unresolved. V lost 1 base, J lost 8 bases, and 17 bases lay in between. The CDR3 contains 15 residues. Germline lookup yields CDR1 LGHDT and CDR2 YNNKEL (reference sequence). CDR3 bases: TGTGCCAGCAGCCAAGTTCCGAGCGGTTTTACCGAAGCTTTCTTT. Amino acids: CASSQVPSGFTEAFF.

The CDR3 loop is CASSEFVGSGTEAFF. The CDR3 nucleotides read TGCGCCAGCAGTGAATTCGTGGGTTCAGGCACTGAAGCTTTCTTT. V usage is TRBV10-1 and J usage is TRBJ1-1, with D unresolved. V shed 3 bases and J shed 4 bases, with 15 bases lying between them. This CDR3 comprises 15 residues. The germline V gene has CDR1 WNHNN and CDR2 SYGVQD (reference sequence).

V usage is TRBV2 and J usage is TRBJ1-6; D gene uncertain. Trimming removed 6 bases at V and 8 bases at J, with 11 bases between. The CDR3 contains 13 residues. Germline CDR1 reads SNHLY; CDR2 reads FYNNEI. The DNA of the CDR3 is TGTGCCAGCAGGCGGCTGGTTGATTCACCCCTCCACTTT. This gives the protein CASRRLVDSPLHF.

The table lists this clone with a few counts. This rearrangement joins TRBV28 to TRBJ1-5; D remains ambiguous. Trimming left V 6 bases short and J 5 bases short, with 8 bases between. CDR1 and CDR2 from the germline V gene are MDHEN and SYDVKM. The CDR3 is 12 amino acids. Here the CDR3 reads CASSRGDQPQHF. CDR3 sequence (DNA): TGTGCCAGCAGCCGCGGGGATCAGCCCCAGCATTTT. Variable domain in full (rest from reference TRBV28 and TRBJ1-5): DVKVTQSSRYLVKRTGEKVFLECVQDMDHENMFWYRQDPGLGLRLIYFSYDVKMKEKGDIPEGYSVSREKKERFSLILESASTNQTSMYLCASSRGDQPQHFGDGTRLSIL.